The rows below give T cell receptor beta chains drawn from one sample of a study of CD4 T cells in relation to SARS-CoV-2 and coronaviruses. Their specific antigens are unknown. Data came from immunoSEQ multiplex PCR; TCRdb stores just in-frame clones and leaves some out. Of tens of thousands of clones in the sample, 70% to 80% were seen once. Sequencing was carried out using memory CD4+ T cells from PBMCs, cultured in vitro. The receptors were gathered from an adult with COVID-19. CDR3s include the opening cysteine and the closing phenylalanine or tryptophan. Fields, in order: CDR3 DNA, CDR3 protein, D gene, V gene, clone size, J gene. D genes are given only for firm matches. The size entry is marked missing in some rows and otherwise reads once, few, many or a size class.

DNA: TGTGCCAGCAGCTTAACTGTGGGCGGGCGCTCCTACAATGAGCAGTTCTTC
CDR3: CASSLTVGGRSYNEQFF
D: NA
V: TRBV7-3
size: NA
J: TRBJ2-1

DNA: TGTGCCAGCAGCCCATGGGGCGGGAGGACGCAGTATTTT
CDR3: CASSPWGGRTQYF
D: TRBD2
V: TRBV6-2/TRBV6-3
size: NA
J: TRBJ2-3

DNA: TGTGCCAGCAGCTCAGCGACAGGTTCGATTTCTGAAGCTTTCTTT
CDR3: CASSSATGSISEAFF
D: NA
V: TRBV5-4
size: NA
J: TRBJ1-1

DNA: TGTGCCAGCATCCTCGACAGCAATTCACCCCTCCACTTT
CDR3: CASILDSNSPLHF
D: NA
V: TRBV2
size: NA
J: TRBJ1-6

DNA: TGTGCCACCAGCAGAGATAGGGCGTCTAATGAAAAACTGTTTTTT
CDR3: CATSRDRASNEKLFF
D: NA
V: TRBV15
size: NA
J: TRBJ1-4

DNA: TGTGCCAGCAGTTTAAATTCAGATACGCAGTATTTT
CDR3: CASSLNSDTQYF
D: NA
V: TRBV28
size: NA
J: TRBJ2-3

DNA: TGTGCCAGCACCCTAGATGAGACCCAGTACTTC
CDR3: CASTLDETQYF
D: NA
V: TRBV25-1
size: few
J: TRBJ2-5

DNA: TGTGCCAGCAGCTTCGGCGCTGGGGGCTCCTACAATGAGCAGTTCTTC
CDR3: CASSFGAGGSYNEQFF
D: NA
V: TRBV5-6
size: NA
J: TRBJ2-1

DNA: TGTGCCAGCAGTTTATCGACTAACAGGGGGGCTGAGCAGTTCTTC
CDR3: CASSLSTNRGAEQFF
D: TRBD1
V: TRBV27
size: NA
J: TRBJ2-1

DNA: TGTGCCAGCAGCTTTCCAGGGGGAAACGAGCAGTACTTC
CDR3: CASSFPGGNEQYF
D: TRBD1
V: TRBV11-2
size: NA
J: TRBJ2-7

DNA: TGTGCCAGCAGGACAGGTTTCTATGGCTACACCTTC
CDR3: CASRTGFYGYTF
D: NA
V: TRBV7-2
size: NA
J: TRBJ1-2

DNA: TGTGCCAGCAGCCCCCCACCTGGCCGATCCTCCTACAATGAGCAGTTCTTC
CDR3: CASSPPPGRSSYNEQFF
D: NA
V: TRBV7-9
size: NA
J: TRBJ2-1

DNA: TGTGCCAGCAGCTCAGGGTTCTCTGGAAACACCATATATTTT
CDR3: CASSSGFSGNTIYF
D: NA
V: TRBV6-6
size: once
J: TRBJ1-3

DNA: TGTGCCAGTAGTCCGGACTTAAACTATGGCTACACCTTC
CDR3: CASSPDLNYGYTF
D: NA
V: TRBV19
size: NA
J: TRBJ1-2

DNA: TGTGCCAGCTCACCAAGGGTAGCGGGATACCAAGAGACCCAGTACTTC
CDR3: CASSPRVAGYQETQYF
D: TRBD2
V: TRBV18
size: few
J: TRBJ2-5

DNA: TGTGCCAGCAGCTGGCGGGCAGGGGGCAAGCGGGGGGAGACCCAGTACTTC
CDR3: CASSWRAGGKRGETQYF
D: NA
V: TRBV7-9
size: NA
J: TRBJ2-5

DNA: TGTGCCAGCTCGCCAGAATTCACAGATACGCAGTATTTT
CDR3: CASSPEFTDTQYF
D: NA
V: TRBV18
size: NA
J: TRBJ2-3

DNA: TGTGCCAGCAGCCCCCCCCTAGCGGGAGGGCTCGGCAATGAGCAGTTCTTC
CDR3: CASSPPLAGGLGNEQFF
D: TRBD2
V: TRBV7-2
size: NA
J: TRBJ2-1

DNA: TGTGCCAGCAGCTTAGACGCGAATAATGAAAAACTGTTTTTT
CDR3: CASSLDANNEKLFF
D: NA
V: TRBV7-9
size: medium-sized
J: TRBJ1-4